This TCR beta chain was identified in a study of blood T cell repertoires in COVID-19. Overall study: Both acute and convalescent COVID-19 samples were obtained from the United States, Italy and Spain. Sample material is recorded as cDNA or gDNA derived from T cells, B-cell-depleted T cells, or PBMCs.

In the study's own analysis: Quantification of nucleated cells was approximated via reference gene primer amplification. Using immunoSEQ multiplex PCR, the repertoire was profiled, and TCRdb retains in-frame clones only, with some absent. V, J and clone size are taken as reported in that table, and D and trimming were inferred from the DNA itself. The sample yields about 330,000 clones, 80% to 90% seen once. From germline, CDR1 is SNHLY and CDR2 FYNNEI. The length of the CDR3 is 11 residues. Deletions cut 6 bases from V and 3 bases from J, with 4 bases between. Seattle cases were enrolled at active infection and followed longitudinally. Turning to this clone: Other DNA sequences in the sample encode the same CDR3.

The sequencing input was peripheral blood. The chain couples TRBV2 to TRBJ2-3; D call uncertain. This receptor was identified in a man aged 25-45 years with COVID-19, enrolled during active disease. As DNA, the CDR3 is TGTGCCAGCAGCTTAACAGATACGCAGTATTTT. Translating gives CASSLTDTQYF.